This entry features one T cell receptor (beta chain) sequence. With 0 bases removed from V and 2 bases from J, the gap between germline ends came to 13 bases. The CDR3 has 16 amino acids. Germline CDR1 reads SGHRS; CDR2 reads YFSETQ. The table came from immunoSEQ multiplex PCR; TCRdb's copy has only in-frame clones and leaves some out. Here the sample spans about 14,000 clones, 70% to 80% being singletons. These data come from a study of control samples from healthy donors and cancer patients. This clonotype originated in a female donor with lung cancer. The chain is built from TRBV5-1 and TRBJ2-3; D is possibly TRBD2 (6 bases). The sequencing sample was made of formalin-fixed, paraffin-embedded tissue. As DNA, the CDR3 is TGCGCCAGCAGCTTGGGGCTAGCGAGGAACACAGATACGCAGTATTTT. Translating gives CASSLGLARNTDTQYF.